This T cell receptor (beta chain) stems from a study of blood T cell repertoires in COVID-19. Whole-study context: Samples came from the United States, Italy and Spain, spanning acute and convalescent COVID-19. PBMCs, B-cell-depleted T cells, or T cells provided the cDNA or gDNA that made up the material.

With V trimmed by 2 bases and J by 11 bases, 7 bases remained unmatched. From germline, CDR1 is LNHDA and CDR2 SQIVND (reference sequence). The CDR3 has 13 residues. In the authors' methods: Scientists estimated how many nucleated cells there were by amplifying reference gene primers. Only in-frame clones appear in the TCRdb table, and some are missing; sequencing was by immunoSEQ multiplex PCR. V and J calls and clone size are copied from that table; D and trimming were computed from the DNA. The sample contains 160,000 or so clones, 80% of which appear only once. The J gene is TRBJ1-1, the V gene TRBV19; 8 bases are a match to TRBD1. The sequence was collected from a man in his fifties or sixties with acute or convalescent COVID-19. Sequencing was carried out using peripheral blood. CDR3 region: CASSITQGVDAFF. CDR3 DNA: TGTGCCAGTAGTATAACACAGGGGGTCGATGCTTTCTTT.